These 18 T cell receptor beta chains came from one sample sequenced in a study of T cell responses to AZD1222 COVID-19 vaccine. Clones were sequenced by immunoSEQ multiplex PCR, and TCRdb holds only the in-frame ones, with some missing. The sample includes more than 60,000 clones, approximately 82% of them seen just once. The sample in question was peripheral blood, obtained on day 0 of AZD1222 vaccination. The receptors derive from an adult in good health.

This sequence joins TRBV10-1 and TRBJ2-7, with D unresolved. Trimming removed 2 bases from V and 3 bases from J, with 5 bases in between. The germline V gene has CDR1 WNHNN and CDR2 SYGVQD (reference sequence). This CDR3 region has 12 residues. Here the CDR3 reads CASSEIGYEQYV. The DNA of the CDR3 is TGCGCCAGCAGTGAGATCGGCTACGAGCAGTACGTC.

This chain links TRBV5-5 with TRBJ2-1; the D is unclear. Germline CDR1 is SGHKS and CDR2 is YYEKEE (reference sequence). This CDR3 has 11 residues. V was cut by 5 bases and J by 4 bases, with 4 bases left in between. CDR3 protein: CASREYNEQFF. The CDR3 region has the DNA TGTGCCAGCAGGGAATACAATGAGCAGTTCTTC.

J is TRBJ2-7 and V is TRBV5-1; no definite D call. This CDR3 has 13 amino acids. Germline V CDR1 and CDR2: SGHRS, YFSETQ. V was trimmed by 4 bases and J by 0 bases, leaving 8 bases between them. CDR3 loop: CASSGPNSYEQYF. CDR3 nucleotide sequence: TGCGCCAGCAGCGGACCAAACTCCTACGAGCAGTACTTC.

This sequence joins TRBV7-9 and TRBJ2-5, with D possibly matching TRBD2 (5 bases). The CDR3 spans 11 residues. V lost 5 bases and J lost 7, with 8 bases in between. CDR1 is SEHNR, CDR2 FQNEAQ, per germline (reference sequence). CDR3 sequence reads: CASSPGVTQYF. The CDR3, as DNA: TGTGCCAGCAGCCCCGGGGTGACCCAGTACTTC.

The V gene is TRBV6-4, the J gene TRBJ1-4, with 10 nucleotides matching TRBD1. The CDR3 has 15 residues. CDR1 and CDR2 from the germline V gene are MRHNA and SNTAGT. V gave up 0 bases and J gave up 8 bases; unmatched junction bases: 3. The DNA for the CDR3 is TGTGCCAGCAGTGACTCTGGGACAGGGGCCGAAAAACTGTTTTTT. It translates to CASSDSGTGAEKLFF.

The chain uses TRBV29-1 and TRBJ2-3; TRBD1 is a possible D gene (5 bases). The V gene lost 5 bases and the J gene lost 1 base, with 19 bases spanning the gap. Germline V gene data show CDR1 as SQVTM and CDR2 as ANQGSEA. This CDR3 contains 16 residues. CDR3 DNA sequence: TGCAGCGTTTCCGGGCCGCTTATAGGGGGCACAGATACGCAGTATTTT. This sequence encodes CSVSGPLIGGTDTQYF.

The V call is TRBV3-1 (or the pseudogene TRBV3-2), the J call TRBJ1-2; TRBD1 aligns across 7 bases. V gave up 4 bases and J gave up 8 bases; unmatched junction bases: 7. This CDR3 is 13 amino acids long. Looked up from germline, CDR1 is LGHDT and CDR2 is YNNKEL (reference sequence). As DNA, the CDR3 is TGTGCCAGCAGCCTAAAGACAGGGAGCGGCTACACCTTC. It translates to CASSLKTGSGYTF.

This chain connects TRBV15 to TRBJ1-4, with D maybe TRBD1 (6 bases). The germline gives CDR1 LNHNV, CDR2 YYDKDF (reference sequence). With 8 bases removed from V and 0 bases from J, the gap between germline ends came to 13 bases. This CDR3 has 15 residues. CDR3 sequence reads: CATQGQIATNEKLFF. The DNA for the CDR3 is TGTGCCACCCAAGGACAGATTGCAACTAATGAAAAACTGTTTTTT.

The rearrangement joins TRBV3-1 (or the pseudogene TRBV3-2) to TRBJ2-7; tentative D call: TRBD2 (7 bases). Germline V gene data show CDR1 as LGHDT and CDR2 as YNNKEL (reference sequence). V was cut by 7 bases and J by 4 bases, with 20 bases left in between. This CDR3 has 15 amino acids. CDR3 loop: CASTANVGGLYEQYF. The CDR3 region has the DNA TGTGCCAGCACCGCAAACGTCGGGGGGCTGTACGAGCAGTACTTC.

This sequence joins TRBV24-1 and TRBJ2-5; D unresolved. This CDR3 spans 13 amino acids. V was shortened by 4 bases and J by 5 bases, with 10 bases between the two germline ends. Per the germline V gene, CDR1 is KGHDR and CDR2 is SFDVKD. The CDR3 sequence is CATSDWYRETQYF. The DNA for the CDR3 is TGTGCCACCAGTGACTGGTATAGGGAGACCCAGTACTTC.

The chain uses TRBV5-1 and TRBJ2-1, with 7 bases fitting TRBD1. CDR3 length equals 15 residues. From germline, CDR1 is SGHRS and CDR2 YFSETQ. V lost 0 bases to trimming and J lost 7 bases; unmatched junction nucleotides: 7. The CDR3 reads CASSLARGRRNEQFF. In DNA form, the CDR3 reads TGCGCCAGCAGCTTGGCAAGGGGGCGCCGGAATGAGCAGTTCTTC. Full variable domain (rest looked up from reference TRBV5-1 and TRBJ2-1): KAGVTQTPRYLIKTRGQQVTLSCSPISGHRSVSWYQQTPGQGLQFLFEYFSETQRNKGNFPGRFSGRQFSNSRSEMNVSTLELGDSALYLCASSLARGRRNEQFFGPGTRLTVL.

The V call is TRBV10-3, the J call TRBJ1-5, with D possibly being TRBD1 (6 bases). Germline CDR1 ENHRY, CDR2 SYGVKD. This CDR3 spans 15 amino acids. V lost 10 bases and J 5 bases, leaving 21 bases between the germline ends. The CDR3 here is CASSRGAHKDQPQHF. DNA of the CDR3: TGTGCCAGCTCCCGGGGGGCACACAAAGATCAGCCCCAGCATTTT.

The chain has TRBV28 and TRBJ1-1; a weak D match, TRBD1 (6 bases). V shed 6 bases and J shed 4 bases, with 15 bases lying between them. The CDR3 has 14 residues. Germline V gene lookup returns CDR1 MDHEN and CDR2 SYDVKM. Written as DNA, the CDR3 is TGTGCCAGCAGCCTCTACAGGGTTGGCACTGAAGCTTTCTTT. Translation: CASSLYRVGTEAFF.

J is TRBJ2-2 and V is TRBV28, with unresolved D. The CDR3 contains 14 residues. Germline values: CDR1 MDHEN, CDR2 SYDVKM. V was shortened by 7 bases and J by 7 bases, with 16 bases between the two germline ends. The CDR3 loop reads CASKDFREVGELFF. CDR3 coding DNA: TGTGCCAGCAAAGACTTTAGGGAAGTCGGGGAGCTGTTTTTT.

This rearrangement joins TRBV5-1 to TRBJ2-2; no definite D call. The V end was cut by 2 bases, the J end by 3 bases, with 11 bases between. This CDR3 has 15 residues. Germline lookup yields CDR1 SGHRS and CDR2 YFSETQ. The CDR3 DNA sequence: TGCGCCAGCAGCTTTTTAGACGGTTACACCGGGGAGCTGTTTTTT. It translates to CASSFLDGYTGELFF.

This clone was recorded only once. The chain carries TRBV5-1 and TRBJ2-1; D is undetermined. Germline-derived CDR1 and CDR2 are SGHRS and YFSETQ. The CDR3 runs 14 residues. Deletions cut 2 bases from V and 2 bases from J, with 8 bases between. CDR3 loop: CASSFGLAYNEQFF. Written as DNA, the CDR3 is TGCGCCAGCAGCTTCGGTCTAGCCTACAATGAGCAGTTCTTC.

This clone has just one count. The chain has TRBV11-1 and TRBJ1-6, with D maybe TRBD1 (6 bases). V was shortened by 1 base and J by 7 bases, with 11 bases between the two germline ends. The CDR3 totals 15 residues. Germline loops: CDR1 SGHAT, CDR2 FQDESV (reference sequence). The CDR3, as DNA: TGTGCCAGCAGCTTAGAGGACAGTAGGAATTCACCCCTCCACTTT. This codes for CASSLEDSRNSPLHF.

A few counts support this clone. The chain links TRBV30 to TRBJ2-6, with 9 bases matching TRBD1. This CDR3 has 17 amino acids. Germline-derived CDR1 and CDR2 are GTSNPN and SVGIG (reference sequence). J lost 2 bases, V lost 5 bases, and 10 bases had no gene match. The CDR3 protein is CAWVRDRVRTGANVLTF. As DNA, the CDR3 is TGTGCCTGGGTAAGGGACAGGGTTAGGACTGGGGCCAACGTCCTGACTTTC.